Included here is one TCR beta chain sequence, with context. The data belong to a study of CD8 T cells in Susac syndrome. With random hexamers, reverse transcription was performed on about 0.5 to 1 ug of RNA. TCR beta CDR3 was amplified by immunoSEQ covering 54 Vbeta and 13 Jbeta. TCRdb analysed the immunoSEQ multiplex PCR reads with MiXCR anew, one entry per CDR3 protein. The sample has under 85,000 distinct CDR3 sequences, 94% seen once. Trimming removed 6 bases from V and 6 bases from J; junction bases left unmatched: 3. In germline, CDR1 is PRHDT, CDR2 FYEKMQ (reference sequence). The CDR3 contains 13 residues. The multiple sclerosis control cohort comprised treatment-naive individuals presenting with stable or active relapsing-remitting disease. In contrast to the negatively isolated CD8+ and CD4+ T cells, TEMRA cells were FACS-enriched.

The sequence was collected from a human donor with multiple sclerosis. The rearrangement uses TRBV13 and TRBJ2-1; TRBD1 matches at 9 bases. Material: CD8+ T cells from PBMCs. The CDR3 here is CASSMTGGNEQFF. CDR3 DNA sequence: TGTGCCAGCAGTATGACAGGGGGCAATGAGCAGTTCTTC.